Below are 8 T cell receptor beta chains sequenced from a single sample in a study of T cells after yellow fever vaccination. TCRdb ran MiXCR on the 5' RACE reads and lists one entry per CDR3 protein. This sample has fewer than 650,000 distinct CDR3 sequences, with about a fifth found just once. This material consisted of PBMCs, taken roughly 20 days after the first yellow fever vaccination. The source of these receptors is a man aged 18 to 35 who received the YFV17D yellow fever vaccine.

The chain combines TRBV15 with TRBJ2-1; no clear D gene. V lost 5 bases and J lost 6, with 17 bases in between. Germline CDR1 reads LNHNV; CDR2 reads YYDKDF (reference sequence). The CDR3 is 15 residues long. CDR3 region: CATSPGKSWGNEQFF. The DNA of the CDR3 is TGTGCCACCAGCCCAGGTAAAAGTTGGGGCAATGAGCAGTTCTTC.

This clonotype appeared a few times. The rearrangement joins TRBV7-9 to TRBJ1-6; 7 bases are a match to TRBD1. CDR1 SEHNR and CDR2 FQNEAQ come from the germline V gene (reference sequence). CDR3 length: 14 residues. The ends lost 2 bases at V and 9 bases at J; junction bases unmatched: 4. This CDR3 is CASSLLGQSSPLHF. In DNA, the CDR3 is TGTGCCAGCAGCTTATTGGGACAGAGTTCACCCCTCCACTTT.

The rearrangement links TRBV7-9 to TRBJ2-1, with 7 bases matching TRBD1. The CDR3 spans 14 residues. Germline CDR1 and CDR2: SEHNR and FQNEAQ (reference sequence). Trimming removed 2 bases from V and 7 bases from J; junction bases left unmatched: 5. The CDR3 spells CASSLPTGTNEQFF. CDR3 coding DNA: TGTGCCAGCAGCTTACCGACAGGGACAAATGAGCAGTTCTTC.

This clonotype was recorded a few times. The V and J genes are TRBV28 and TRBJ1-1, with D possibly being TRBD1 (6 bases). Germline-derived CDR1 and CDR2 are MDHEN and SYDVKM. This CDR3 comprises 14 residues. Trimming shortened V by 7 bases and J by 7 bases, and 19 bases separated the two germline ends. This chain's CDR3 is CASTLLGGGGEAFF. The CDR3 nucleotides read TGTGCCAGCACCCTTCTGGGCGGGGGCGGTGAAGCTTTCTTT.

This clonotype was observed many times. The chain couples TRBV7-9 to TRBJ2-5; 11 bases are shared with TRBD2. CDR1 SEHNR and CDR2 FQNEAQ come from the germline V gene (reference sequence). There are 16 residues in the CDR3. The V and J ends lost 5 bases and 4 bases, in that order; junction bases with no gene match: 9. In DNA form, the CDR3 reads TGTGCCAGCAGCCTTCCTAGCGGGGGGATAAGAGAGACCCAGTACTTC. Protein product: CASSLPSGGIRETQYF.

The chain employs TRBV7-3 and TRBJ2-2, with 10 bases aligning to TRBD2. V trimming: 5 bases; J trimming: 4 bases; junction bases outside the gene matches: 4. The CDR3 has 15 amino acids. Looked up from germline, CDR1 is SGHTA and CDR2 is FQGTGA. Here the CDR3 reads CASSRTSGSTGELFF. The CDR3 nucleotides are TGTGCCAGCAGCCGGACTAGCGGATCCACCGGGGAGCTGTTTTTT.

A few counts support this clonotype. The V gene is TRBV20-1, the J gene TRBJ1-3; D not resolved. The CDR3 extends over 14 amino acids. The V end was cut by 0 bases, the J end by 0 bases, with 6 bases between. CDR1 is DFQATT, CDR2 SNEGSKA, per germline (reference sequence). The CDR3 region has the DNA TGCAGTGCTAGAGATTCGACCTCTGGAAACACCATATATTTT. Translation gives CSARDSTSGNTIYF.

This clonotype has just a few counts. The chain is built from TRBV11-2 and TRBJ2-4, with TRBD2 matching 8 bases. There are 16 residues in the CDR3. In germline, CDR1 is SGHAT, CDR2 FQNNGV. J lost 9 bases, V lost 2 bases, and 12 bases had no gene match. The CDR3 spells CASSLSGGPPMSIQYF. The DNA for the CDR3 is TGTGCCAGCAGCTTAAGCGGGGGCCCACCAATGAGCATTCAGTACTTC.